This T cell receptor (beta chain) was documented in a study of Ad26.COV2.S vaccination and SARS-CoV-2 variants. Overall study: In the study, Ad26.COV2.S was injected intramuscularly once, or twice 56 days apart.

Deletions cut 4 bases from V and 1 base from J, with 12 bases between. The germline V gene encodes CDR1 SEHNR and CDR2 FQNEAQ (reference sequence). This CDR3 region has 15 residues. Treatment here: about 20 received Ad26.COV2.S at low or high dose, single or two shots; a few received placebo; per-sample allocation not given. The samples date from day 63 after the first vaccine or placebo injection. Study-level points and caveats: Non-spike TCR breadth did not differ much between vaccine and placebo recipients. There was a possibility that the TCR breadth and depth analyses underestimated total T cell responses.

Sequenced by immunoSEQ multiplex PCR; TCRdb stores in-frame clones only, minus some. The sample has about 350,000 clones; about nine tenths are singletons. In the case of this clone: The antigen is unknown.

This specimen was peripheral blood, taken in a trial of Ad26.COV2.S vaccine versus placebo. The gene calls are TRBV7-9 and TRBJ2-3; D perhaps matches TRBD2 (6 bases). The origin of this receptor is a person between 18 and 59 years old who received the Ad26.COV2.S COVID-19 vaccine or a placebo. CDR3: CASSSVKRGTDTQYF. The DNA for the CDR3 is TGTGCCAGCAGCTCTGTAAAGCGGGGCACAGATACGCAGTATTTT.